Following are 25 T cell receptor beta chains from one sample sequenced in a study of graft-versus-host responses after intestinal transplantation. Some clones are missing from TCRdb's copy, which holds only in-frame ones; the method was immunoSEQ multiplex PCR. Of approximately 100,000 clones listed, around 86% are singletons. This material consisted of PBMCs, taken 255 days after intestinal transplant. The receptor set was obtained from a human patient who received an intestinal transplant, so some T cells may come from the graft donor.

V gene TRBV27 combines with J gene TRBJ2-3, with 8 bases aligning to TRBD1. Germline V gene sequence: CDR1 MNHEY, CDR2 SMNVEV (reference sequence). The trim removed 7 bases at V and 2 bases at J, leaving 8 bases unmatched. CDR3 size: 15 residues. The CDR3 sequence is CASTSRTGPTDTQYF. As DNA, the CDR3 is TGTGCCAGCACTTCGAGGACAGGGCCCACAGATACGCAGTATTTT.

V and J are TRBV18 and TRBJ2-7; D not resolved. The germline V gene encodes CDR1 KGHSH and CDR2 LQKENI. This CDR3 has 11 residues. Trimming removed 6 bases from V and 3 bases from J, with 6 bases in between. The CDR3 DNA sequence: TGTGCCAGCTCTTTGAACTACGAGCAGTACTTC. Protein sequence: CASSLNYEQYF.

J is TRBJ1-1 and V is TRBV30, with D perhaps TRBD1 (6 bases). The germline gives CDR1 GTSNPN, CDR2 SVGIG (reference sequence). The V end was cut by 2 bases, the J end by 5 bases, with 15 bases between. CDR3 length: 14 amino acids. In DNA, the CDR3 is TGTGCCTGGAGTTTTACCGGGGGCCGAACTGAAGCTTTCTTT. Translation gives CAWSFTGGRTEAFF.

This chain links TRBV7-9 with TRBJ1-6; the D gene is possibly TRBD1 (5 bases). The V gene's germline CDR1 is SEHNR and CDR2 FQNEAQ (reference sequence). V was clipped by 5 bases and J by 10 bases, with 12 bases between them. This CDR3 is 13 amino acids long. CDR3 nucleotides: TGTGCCAGCAGCCCCGGGGGGACGTCACCCCTCCACTTT. As protein: CASSPGGTSPLHF.

This rearrangement joins TRBV11-2 to TRBJ2-3; no definite D call. Between the trimmed V and J ends, which lost 7 bases and 6 bases, there was a span of 11 bases. This CDR3 spans 12 amino acids. Germline V gene sequence: CDR1 SGHAT, CDR2 FQNNGV. The DNA for the CDR3 is TGTGCCAGCACCCCGTCTCGGGATACGCAGTATTTT. The encoded protein is CASTPSRDTQYF.

V and J are TRBV27 and TRBJ2-3; D could derive from TRBD1 or TRBD2 (6 bases each). Germline V gene lookup returns CDR1 MNHEY and CDR2 SMNVEV (reference sequence). V lost 1 base and J lost 14, with 25 bases in between. There are 16 residues in the CDR3. Here the CDR3 reads CASSLYPIGGSYPWYF. As DNA, the CDR3 is TGTGCCAGCAGTTTATACCCTATCGGGGGCTCCTACCCGTGGTATTTT.

The chain combines TRBV19 with TRBJ2-7; D not certain. The germline CDR1 and CDR2 sequences are LNHDA and SQIVND (reference sequence). This CDR3 has 15 amino acids. V was trimmed by 1 base and J by 4 bases, leaving 14 bases between them. CDR3 bases: TGTGCCAGTAGTATAGCCTCAGGTGGGGAATACGAGCAGTACGTC. This gives the protein CASSIASGGEYEQYV.

This clone was observed once. The chain joins TRBV29-1 to TRBJ1-2, with TRBD1 matching 7 bases. The CDR3 totals 16 residues. Germline V gene lookup returns CDR1 SQVTM and CDR2 ANQGSEA. With 3 bases clipped from V and 6 bases from J, the junction kept 16 bases outside the gene matches. CDR3 sequence: CSVDAGQRNLHNGYTF. The CDR3 DNA reads TGCAGCGTTGACGCGGGACAGCGTAACCTCCACAATGGCTACACCTTC.

In its sample, this clone was seen a few times. This chain joins TRBV28 and TRBJ2-7; perhaps TRBD1 as D (6 bases). The germline gives CDR1 MDHEN, CDR2 SYDVKM. Between the trimmed V and J ends, which lost 5 bases and 3 bases, there was a span of 11 bases. The CDR3 extends over 13 amino acids. CDR3 sequence: CASSRDMIYEQYF. As DNA, the CDR3 is TGTGCCAGCAGTAGGGACATGATCTACGAGCAGTACTTC.

Remarks on this clone: The junction departs from the called germline gene at one end, perhaps through a read error. The V call is TRBV6-6, the J call TRBJ1-3; D gene unclear. This CDR3 has 10 residues. The germline gives CDR1 MNHNY, CDR2 SVGAGI (reference sequence). CDR3 sequence reads: CASRDSETVF. Written as DNA, the CDR3 is TGTGCCAGCCGGGATAGCGAGACGGTATTT.

The V gene is TRBV7-2, the J gene TRBJ1-2, with 7 nucleotides matching TRBD1. The CDR3 totals 14 residues. Germline V CDR1 and CDR2: SGHTA, FQGNSA. V was clipped by 1 base and J by 7 bases; unmatched bases: 6. CDR3 amino acids: CASSLVGGLSGYTF. CDR3 bases: TGTGCCAGCAGCTTAGTAGGGGGCCTGAGTGGCTACACCTTC.

The chain has TRBV10-3 and TRBJ2-7; TRBD2 matches at 7 bases. The CDR3 runs to 12 residues. Per germline, CDR1 ENHRY and CDR2 SYGVKD. The V segment lost 8 bases and the J segment 4 bases; nucleotides outside the gene matches: 5. The CDR3 loop is CAIGGLGYEQYF. The CDR3 DNA is TGTGCCATCGGTGGACTAGGATACGAGCAGTACTTC.

The chain is built from TRBV6-6 and TRBJ1-2, with D maybe TRBD1 (6 bases). CDR1 and CDR2 from the germline V gene are MNHNY and SVGAGI (reference sequence). Trimming took 2 bases from V and 3 from J, leaving 16 bases between them. This CDR3 is 16 amino acids long. Written as DNA, the CDR3 is TGTGCCAGCAGTTACCCCCGTGGGGGGGCGGACTATGGCTACACCTTC. Its protein product is CASSYPRGGADYGYTF.

This clone was seen once. The V call is TRBV6-5, the J call TRBJ1-2; D remains unclear. The length of the CDR3 is 15 residues. Germline CDR1 is MNHEY and CDR2 is SVGAGI. Trimming took off 0 bases at V and 1 base at J, with 9 bases between the two ends. The CDR3 loop reads CASSYSRAINYGYTF. The CDR3 bases are TGTGCCAGCAGTTACTCGCGGGCGATTAACTATGGCTACACCTTC.

This chain joins TRBV11-2 and TRBJ2-5; 9 bases agree with TRBD2. CDR1 SGHAT and CDR2 FQNNGV come from the germline V gene. The V segment lost 6 bases and the J segment 2 bases; nucleotides outside the gene matches: 7. The CDR3 consists of 15 residues. Here the CDR3 DNA reads TGTGCCAGCAGGCGCGGGGGGGGCTTACAAGAGACCCAGTACTTC. It encodes CASRRGGGLQETQYF.

This chain connects TRBV19 to TRBJ2-1, with 9 bases lining up with TRBD1. Germline lookup yields CDR1 LNHDA and CDR2 SQIVND (reference sequence). This CDR3 region has 16 residues. Trimming cost V 4 bases and J 7 bases; bases outside gene matches: 11. The CDR3 region is CASSTRGGTGPNEQFF. The DNA for the CDR3 is TGTGCCAGTAGTACTCGAGGCGGGACAGGGCCGAATGAGCAGTTCTTC.

The rearrangement joins TRBV5-4 to TRBJ1-3, with 7 bases that match TRBD1. The CDR3 has 16 amino acids. V was clipped by 2 bases and J by 1 base; unmatched bases: 6. Germline CDR1 SGHNT, CDR2 YYREEE (reference sequence). The CDR3 reads CASSFGRGASGNTIYF. The CDR3 DNA sequence: TGTGCCAGCAGCTTTGGCAGGGGGGCGTCTGGAAACACCATATATTTT.

The chain uses TRBV10-3 and TRBJ1-4; TRBD1 matches at 11 bases. Germline V gives CDR1 ENHRY, CDR2 SYGVKD. The trim removed 4 bases at V and 8 bases at J, leaving 3 bases unmatched. This CDR3 is built from 14 residues. The CDR3 region is CAISGTGGGEKLFF. The CDR3 nucleotides are TGTGCCATCAGTGGGACAGGGGGCGGGGAAAAACTGTTTTTT.

This clone was observed once. The chain has TRBV6-4 and TRBJ2-3, with 12 bases that match TRBD2. The CDR3 is 15 residues long. Germline trimming cut 4 bases from V and 1 base from J; bases unmatched to any gene: 0. The germline CDR1 and CDR2 sequences are MRHNA and SNTAGT. CDR3 bases: TGTGCCAGCAGTGGACTAGCGGGAGGCACAGATACGCAGTATTTT. Its translation: CASSGLAGGTDTQYF.

The V and J genes are TRBV28 and TRBJ1-6, with 8 bases fitting TRBD1. J was trimmed by 2 bases and V by 5 bases; bases with no gene match: 5. Germline CDR1 reads MDHEN; CDR2 reads SYDVKM. The CDR3 is 16 amino acids. The CDR3 bases are TGTGCCAGCAGTCCTCGGACAGGGACCTATAATTCACCCCTCCACTTT. It specifies CASSPRTGTYNSPLHF.

The chain recombines TRBV21-1 with TRBJ2-7. TRBV21-1 is a pseudogene locus. The CDR3 totals 13 residues. The CDR3 spells CASAYYFSYEQYF. The CDR3 nucleotides are TGTGCCAGCGCATATTATTTCTCCTACGAGCAGTACTTC.

The chain uses TRBV7-9 and TRBJ1-5; D is perhaps TRBD1 (5 bases). The V end lost 1 base, the J end lost 4 bases, and 8 bases lay between the germline ends. The CDR3 has 14 amino acids. CDR1 and CDR2 (germline): SEHNR, FQNEAQ (reference sequence). In nucleotides, the CDR3 is TGTGCCAGCAGCTTAGGAGACAGAAATCAGCCCCAGCATTTT. Translating it yields CASSLGDRNQPQHF. Full variable domain (outside the CDR3, taken from reference TRBV7-9 and TRBJ1-5): DTGVSQNPRHKITKRGQNVTFRCDPISEHNRLYWYRQTLGQGPEFLTYFQNEAQLEKSRLLSDRFSAERPKGSFSTLEIQRTEQGDSAMYLCASSLGDRNQPQHFGDGTRLSIL.

The V call is TRBV19, the J call TRBJ1-1, with 7 nucleotides matching TRBD1. Germline V gene sequence: CDR1 LNHDA, CDR2 SQIVND (reference sequence). The V segment lost 5 bases and the J segment 10 bases; nucleotides outside the gene matches: 7. The CDR3 length is 12 residues. The CDR3 region has the DNA TGTGCCAGTAGTGTTGGGACAGACCGAGCTTTCTTT. Amino acid sequence: CASSVGTDRAFF.

V and J are TRBV5-1 and TRBJ1-1; no reliable D call. The germline CDR1 and CDR2 sequences are SGHRS and YFSETQ. The CDR3 loop spans 14 amino acids. The germline V and J ends were trimmed by 4 bases and 1 base, with 11 bases remaining between them. CDR3 protein: CASSTGWGNTEAFF. DNA of the CDR3: TGCGCCAGCAGCACCGGGTGGGGGAACACTGAAGCTTTCTTT.

The chain uses TRBV7-6 and TRBJ2-5; D uncertain. The V gene lost 2 bases and the J gene lost 1 base, with 11 bases spanning the gap. This CDR3 comprises 15 residues. Germline loops: CDR1 SGHVS, CDR2 FNYEAQ. In nucleotides, the CDR3 is TGTGCCAGCAGCTTAATTTCGTCGGGCCAAGAGACCCAGTACTTC. This gives the protein CASSLISSGQETQYF.